This entry describes one TCR beta chain. The PCR used 60 Vbeta and 13 Jbeta primers. Data came from immunoSEQ multiplex PCR; TCRdb stores just in-frame clones and leaves some out. This listing includes 150,000 or so clones. The record originates from a study of cytomegalovirus exposure and HLA in healthy donors. CDR3 length equals 14 residues. From germline, CDR1 is SGHDT and CDR2 YYEEEE. Between the trimmed V and J ends, which lost 1 base and 4 bases, there was a span of 12 bases. V is TRBV5-6 and J is TRBJ2-7; no firm D call. The sample consisted of PBMCs. The source is a woman in her sixties or seventies in good health and CMV-seronegative. The CDR3 protein is CASSLPNGPYEQYF. In nucleotides, the CDR3 is TGTGCCAGCAGCTTGCCAAATGGGCCGTACGAGCAGTACTTC.